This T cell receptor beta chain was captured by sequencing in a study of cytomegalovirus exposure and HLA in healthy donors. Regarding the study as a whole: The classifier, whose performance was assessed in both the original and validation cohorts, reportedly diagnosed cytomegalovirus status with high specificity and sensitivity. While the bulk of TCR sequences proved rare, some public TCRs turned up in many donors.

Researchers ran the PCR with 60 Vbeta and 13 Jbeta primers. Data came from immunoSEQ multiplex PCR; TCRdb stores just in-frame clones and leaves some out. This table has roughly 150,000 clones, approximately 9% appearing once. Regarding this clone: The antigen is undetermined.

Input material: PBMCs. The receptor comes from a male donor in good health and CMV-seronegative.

The CDR3 DNA follows: TGTGCCAGCAGCTCAAGACTAGCGGGTGGCCGGGAAACCCAGTACTTC. Translation: CASSSRLAGGRETQYF. The rearrangement joins TRBV7-2 to TRBJ2-5; 10 bases align to TRBD2. Germline CDR1 is SGHTA and CDR2 is FQGNSA. The CDR3 has 16 amino acids. Germline trimming cut 4 bases from V and 8 bases from J; bases unmatched to any gene: 13. The whole variable domain, remainder taken from reference TRBV7-2 and TRBJ2-5, is GAGVSQSPSNKVTEKGKDVELRCDPISGHTALYWYRQSLGQGLEFLIYFQGNSAPDKSGLPSDRFSAERTGGSVSTLTIQRTQQEDSAVYLCASSSRLAGGRETQYFGPGTRLLVL.